The T cell receptor beta chain under discussion was sequenced for a study of T cells in localized non-small cell lung cancer. Study-level results: Longer overall survival accompanied higher blood T cell density. Measurement of T cell clonality placed uninvolved adjacent lung highest, above the level in tumor.

About this clone itself: The antigen is undetermined.

Generated by immunoSEQ multiplex PCR, the TCRdb table keeps only in-frame clones and is missing some. The data show 15,000 or so clones, approximately 90% seen once. CDR3 size: 15 residues. The V segment lost 5 bases and the J segment 0 bases; nucleotides outside the gene matches: 3. The V gene's germline CDR1 is SEHNR and CDR2 FQNEAQ (reference sequence). The chain is built from TRBV7-9 and TRBJ2-5; 10 nucleotides match TRBD2. The sequencing here drew on peripheral blood mononuclear cells, taken before any cancer treatment. The origin of this receptor is a man between 40 and 69 years old with stage III lung adenocarcinoma. The CDR3 here is CASSRTSGYQETQYF. For the CDR3, the DNA is TGTGCCAGCAGCCGGACTAGCGGCTACCAAGAGACCCAGTACTTC.